A single sample gave rise to the 2 T cell receptor beta chains below, sequenced in a study of kidney transplant recipient with SARS-CoV-2 infection. TCRdb reprocessed the reads via MiXCR and lists one record per CDR3 protein. The sample records under 250,000 distinct CDR3 sequences, less than 35% being singletons. The specimen was a blood sample, collected at baseline and around day 120 from a kidney transplant recipient. All receptors come from a young adult male patient who had COVID-19 and was a kidney transplant recipient. Some T cells may be transferred from the graft donor.

This clonotype was seen at least ten times. This rearrangement joins TRBV6-6 to TRBJ2-2, with D perhaps matching TRBD1 (5 bases). Trimming removed 0 bases at V and 7 bases at J, with 12 bases between. The CDR3 runs 15 residues. From germline, CDR1 is MNHNY and CDR2 SVGAGI (reference sequence). The CDR3 protein is CASSYSPGLDGELFF. As DNA, the CDR3 is TGTGCCAGCAGTTACTCCCCAGGGCTCGACGGGGAGCTGTTTTTT.

This clonotype was seen at least ten times. This rearrangement joins TRBV7-9 to TRBJ1-2; D gene uncertain. The CDR3 is 17 amino acids. In germline, CDR1 is SEHNR, CDR2 FQNEAQ (reference sequence). V dropped 4 bases and J dropped 4 bases, with 22 bases sitting between them. The CDR3 DNA is TGTGCCAGCAGCTCAAATGGATACCATGGAAAGACCTATGGCTACACCTTC. This encodes CASSSNGYHGKTYGYTF.